Each of the 15 T cell receptor beta chains below was sequenced from the same sample in a study of PD-L1 blockade in urothelial cancer. Sequencing used immunoSEQ multiplex PCR; TCRdb keeps in-frame clones, though not all of them. The sample has under 30,000 clones, about four fifths seen once. Sequencing was performed on PBMCs, taken around atezolizumab (anti-PD-L1) treatment. These receptors all stem from a man aged 65 to 85 with urothelial cancer.

The chain carries TRBV30 and TRBJ2-7; 8 bases agree with TRBD1. This CDR3 has 14 amino acids. The V segment lost 5 bases and the J segment 2 bases; nucleotides outside the gene matches: 8. Germline V gives CDR1 GTSNPN, CDR2 SVGIG (reference sequence). The CDR3 nucleotides read TGTGCCTGGGGACCCCGGACAGGGACCTACGAGCAGTACTTC. Translating gives CAWGPRTGTYEQYF.

The genes are TRBV5-1 and TRBJ2-1, with TRBD2 matching over 14 bases. With 2 bases clipped from V and 9 bases from J, the junction kept 10 bases outside the gene matches. The germline CDR1 and CDR2 sequences are SGHRS and YFSETQ. The CDR3 loop spans 17 amino acids. CDR3 in DNA: TGCGCCAGCAGCTTATCCGGGACTAGCGGGAGTGGGGGTGAGCAGTTCTTC. Amino acid sequence: CASSLSGTSGSGGEQFF.

The chain couples TRBV5-6 to TRBJ2-7, with D unclear. The germline V gene encodes CDR1 SGHDT and CDR2 YYEEEE. V was pared by 0 bases and J by 3 bases, with 4 bases between. This CDR3 spans 12 amino acids. The CDR3 coding sequence is TGTGCCAGCAGCTTGGATTACTACGAGCAGTACTTC. Translating it yields CASSLDYYEQYF.

This chain uses TRBV6-1 with TRBJ2-7, with 9 bases fitting TRBD1. Germline-derived CDR1 and CDR2 are MNHNS and SASEGT. The CDR3 has 15 amino acids. After removal of 7 bases from V and 0 bases from J, the junction contained 7 bases not matched to a gene. CDR3 residues: CASTSGTGSSYEQYF. Written as DNA, the CDR3 is TGTGCCAGCACCTCCGGGACAGGGAGCTCCTACGAGCAGTACTTC.

The J gene is TRBJ1-1, the V gene TRBV27; weak D call: TRBD1 (5 bases). The CDR3 loop spans 14 amino acids. Germline CDR1 MNHEY, CDR2 SMNVEV (reference sequence). Trimming stripped 2 bases from V and 4 bases from J, with 11 bases between. As DNA, the CDR3 is TGTGCCAGCAGTTTAGGGGGGTGGGGCACTGAAGCTTTCTTT. It translates to CASSLGGWGTEAFF.

This clone was picked up one time. The chain has TRBV7-9 and TRBJ2-7; no firm D call. This CDR3 is built from 14 residues. V gave up 5 bases and J gave up 0 bases, with 11 bases separating them. Per the germline V gene, CDR1 is SEHNR and CDR2 is FQNEAQ (reference sequence). CDR3 sequence (DNA): TGTGCCAGCAGCCCAGCAGGTATCTCCTACGAGCAGTACTTC. Amino acids: CASSPAGISYEQYF.

The chain uses TRBV7-6 and TRBJ2-1; D unclear. The germline V and J ends were trimmed by 2 bases and 6 bases, with 14 bases remaining between them. CDR1 SGHVS and CDR2 FNYEAQ come from the germline V gene. The length of the CDR3 is 15 residues. Written as DNA, the CDR3 is TGTGCCAGCAGCTTACCCGGAGTACCCGGCAATGAGCAGTTCTTC. Encoded protein: CASSLPGVPGNEQFF.

The J gene is TRBJ2-3, the V gene TRBV5-6, with unresolved D. V was pared by 1 base and J by 9 bases, with 6 bases between. The V gene's germline CDR1 is SGHDT and CDR2 YYEEEE. There are 11 residues in the CDR3. The CDR3 loop is CASSLSETQYF. In DNA, the CDR3 is TGTGCCAGCAGCTTGAGTGAGACGCAGTATTTT.

This clone was recorded only once. V usage is TRBV6-1 and J usage is TRBJ1-1; no clear D gene. The length of the CDR3 is 13 residues. The V gene lost 6 bases and the J gene lost 0 bases, with 8 bases spanning the gap. Germline lookup yields CDR1 MNHNS and CDR2 SASEGT. CDR3 sequence (DNA): TGTGCCAGCAGGGAGACGGTGAACACTGAAGCTTTCTTT. Protein sequence: CASRETVNTEAFF.

V usage is TRBV5-1 and J usage is TRBJ1-5, with 7 bases matching TRBD1. The germline V gene has CDR1 SGHRS and CDR2 YFSETQ. The J segment lost 4 bases and the V segment lost 2 bases, leaving 3 bases of the junction unmatched. This CDR3 is 14 amino acids long. The CDR3 region is CASSLMTGNQPQHF. CDR3 sequence (DNA): TGCGCCAGCAGCTTAATGACAGGGAATCAGCCCCAGCATTTT.

This clone was seen a handful of times. The chain uses TRBV28 and TRBJ1-2; 7 bases are a match to TRBD1. CDR3 length: 16 amino acids. The germline CDR1 and CDR2 sequences are MDHEN and SYDVKM. Unmatched junction bases numbered 9, after V lost 3 bases and J lost 2 bases. CDR3 nucleotides: TGTGCCAGCAGTTTGTACCGGGACAGAGTCAACTATGGCTACACCTTC. It codes for CASSLYRDRVNYGYTF.

The chain joins TRBV5-1 to TRBJ2-1; 9 bases are a match to TRBD1. This CDR3 is built from 15 residues. In germline, CDR1 is SGHRS, CDR2 YFSETQ. With V trimmed by 4 bases and J by 4 bases, 6 bases remained unmatched. DNA for the CDR3: TGCGCCAGCAGCCCCGGGACAGGGATATACAATGAGCAGTTCTTC. It encodes CASSPGTGIYNEQFF.

The rearrangement joins TRBV30 to TRBJ1-1, with D perhaps matching TRBD1 (5 bases). The CDR3 spans 13 residues. Germline values: CDR1 GTSNPN, CDR2 SVGIG (reference sequence). V was trimmed by 3 bases and J by 0 bases, leaving 8 bases between them. The CDR3: CAWRTALNTEAFF. The CDR3, as DNA: TGTGCCTGGAGGACAGCGTTGAACACTGAAGCTTTCTTT. Supplemented by reference TRBV30 and TRBJ1-1, the full variable domain reads SQTIHQWPATLVQPVGSPLSLECTVEGTSNPNLYWYRQAAGRGLQLLFYSVGIGQISSEVPQNLSASRPQDRQFILSSKKLLLSDSGFYLCAWRTALNTEAFFGQGTRLTVV.

The CDR3 DNA follows: TGTGCCAGCAGTGGATCTAGAGGAGGGCAGCGGGAGCAGTTCTTC. Translating gives CASSGSRGGQREQFF. The chain uses TRBV6-4 and TRBJ2-1; the D gene is possibly TRBD2 (6 bases). CDR1 and CDR2 from the germline V gene are MRHNA and SNTAGT. Trimming shortened V by 4 bases and J by 10 bases, and 20 bases separated the two germline ends. This CDR3 region has 15 residues.

This clone appeared a few times. CDR3 amino acids: CASSLGPYGYTF. For the CDR3, the DNA is TGTGCCAGCAGCCTGGGCCCGTATGGCTACACCTTC. The V gene is TRBV14, the J gene TRBJ1-2; D unresolved. This CDR3 spans 12 amino acids. The ends were cut back, 4 bases at V and 5 bases at J, with 8 bases in the middle. Germline V gene sequence: CDR1 SGHDN, CDR2 FVKESK. Drawing the rest from reference TRBV14 and TRBJ1-2, the complete variable domain is EAGVTQFPSHSVIEKGQTVTLRCDPISGHDNLYWYRRVMGKEIKFLLHFVKESKQDESGMPNNRFLAERTGGTYSTLKVQPAELEDSGVYFCASSLGPYGYTFGSGTRLTVV.